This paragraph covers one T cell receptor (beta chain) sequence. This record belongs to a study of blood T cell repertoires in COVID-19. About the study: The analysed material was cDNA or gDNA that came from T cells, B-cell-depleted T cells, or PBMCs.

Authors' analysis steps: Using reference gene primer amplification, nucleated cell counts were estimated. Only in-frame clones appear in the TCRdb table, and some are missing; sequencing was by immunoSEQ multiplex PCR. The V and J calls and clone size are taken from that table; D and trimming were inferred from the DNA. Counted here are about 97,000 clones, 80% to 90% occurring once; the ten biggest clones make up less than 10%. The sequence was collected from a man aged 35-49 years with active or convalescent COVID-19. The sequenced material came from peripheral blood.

In DNA, the CDR3 is TGTGCCAGCAGTGCGAATAGCAATCAGCCCCAGCATTTT. Translating it yields CASSANSNQPQHF. This chain joins TRBV6-2 or TRBV6-3 and TRBJ1-5; D not resolved. In germline, CDR1 is MNHEY, CDR2 SVGEGT. V lost 5 bases and J 0 bases, leaving 5 bases between the germline ends. The CDR3 extends over 13 amino acids.